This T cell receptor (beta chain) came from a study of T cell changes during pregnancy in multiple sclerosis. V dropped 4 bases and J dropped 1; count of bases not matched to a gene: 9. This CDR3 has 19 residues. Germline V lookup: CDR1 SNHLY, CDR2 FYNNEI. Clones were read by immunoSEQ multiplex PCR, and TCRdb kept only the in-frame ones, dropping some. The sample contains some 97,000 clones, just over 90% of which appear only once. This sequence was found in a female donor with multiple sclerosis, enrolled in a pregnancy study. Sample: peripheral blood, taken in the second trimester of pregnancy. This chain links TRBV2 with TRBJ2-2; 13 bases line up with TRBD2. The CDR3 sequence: CASSATGTSGVRNTGELFF. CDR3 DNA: TGTGCCAGCAGTGCGACCGGGACTAGCGGGGTTCGGAACACCGGGGAGCTGTTTTTT.